This is a list of T cell receptor beta chains from one sample in a study of CD8 T cells in Susac syndrome. TCRdb passed the immunoSEQ multiplex PCR reads through MiXCR, listing each CDR3 protein once. The sample yields some 210,000 distinct CDR3 sequences, roughly 93% seen once. Sequencing was carried out using CD4+ T cells from PBMCs. The receptors originated from a human donor with Susac syndrome. Each CDR3 is given with its conserved first and last residue. The D gene is left open where the match is weak. A row's size may be missing; if present it is once, few, many or a size class.

size: -; V: TRBV4-3; D: -; J: TRBJ2-7; DNA: TGCGCCAGCAGCCAAGATCACGGGGCACTCTCCTACGAGCAGTACTTC; CDR3: CASSQDHGALSYEQYF
size: -; V: TRBV20-1; D: -; J: TRBJ2-7; DNA: TGCAGTGCTAGGGTGGAATCAACTTCCTACGAGCAGTACTTC; CDR3: CSARVESTSYEQYF
size: -; V: TRBV7-2; D: -; J: TRBJ1-2; DNA: TGTGCCAGCAGCTTAGTCGGCAGCCAATATGGCTACACCTTC; CDR3: CASSLVGSQYGYTF
size: -; V: TRBV20-1; D: -; J: TRBJ1-5; DNA: TGCAGTGCTAGAGATTTAATGGCAGAGGCACAGCCCCAGCATTTT; CDR3: CSARDLMAEAQPQHF
size: -; V: TRBV7-9; D: -; J: TRBJ2-2; DNA: TGTGCCAGCAGCTTCGCAGGGTCCGGGGAGCTGTTTTTT; CDR3: CASSFAGSGELFF
size: -; V: TRBV7-2; D: -; J: TRBJ1-2; DNA: TGTGCCAGCAGCGAACAGGGAGATGGGTATGGCTACACCTTC; CDR3: CASSEQGDGYGYTF
size: -; V: TRBV30; D: -; J: TRBJ1-4; DNA: TGTGCCTGGAGTGTAGGTTCGGATGAAAAACTGTTTTTT; CDR3: CAWSVGSDEKLFF
size: -; V: TRBV5-1; D: -; J: TRBJ1-1; DNA: TGCGCCAGCAGCTTGGCGGGGGGGCCCACTGAAGCTTTCTTT; CDR3: CASSLAGGPTEAFF
size: few; V: TRBV29-1; D: TRBD1; J: TRBJ1-2; DNA: TGCAGCGTTTCGTCCAGGGGGACGGATGGCTACACCTTC; CDR3: CSVSSRGTDGYTF
size: -; V: TRBV4-3; D: -; J: TRBJ2-1; DNA: TGCGCCAGCAGCCAAGAACTATACAGGGCGGTTGGGAATGAGCAGTTCTTC; CDR3: CASSQELYRAVGNEQFF
size: -; V: TRBV4-3; D: -; J: TRBJ2-3; DNA: TGCGCCAGCAGCCAAGATATTGCTGGTACGCAGTATTTT; CDR3: CASSQDIAGTQYF
size: -; V: TRBV5-1; D: TRBD2; J: TRBJ2-7; DNA: TGCGCCAGCTCGGGGACTAGCGGGGTCGCCTACGAGCAGTACTTC; CDR3: CASSGTSGVAYEQYF
size: -; V: TRBV6-2/TRBV6-3; D: -; J: TRBJ2-5; DNA: TGTGCCAGCAGTTCGGCCAGGGCAGAGACCCAGTACTTC; CDR3: CASSSARAETQYF
size: few; V: TRBV18; D: -; J: TRBJ2-5; DNA: TGTGCCAGCTCACCTCGGGAAGAGACCCAGTACTTC; CDR3: CASSPREETQYF
size: -; V: TRBV6-5; D: -; J: TRBJ1-3; DNA: TGTGCCAGCAGTTCCGCCGGCCCCGGCAGCTCTGGAAACACCATATATTTT; CDR3: CASSSAGPGSSGNTIYF
size: -; V: TRBV20-1; D: -; J: TRBJ1-1; DNA: TGCAGTGCTAGAGATAATGGGGGTGGAGCTTTCTTT; CDR3: CSARDNGGGAFF
size: -; V: TRBV7-2; D: -; J: TRBJ2-2; DNA: TGTGCCAGCAGCTTAGTAGTGGCCGGGGAGCTGTTTTTT; CDR3: CASSLVVAGELFF
size: few; V: TRBV13; D: TRBD2; J: TRBJ2-3; DNA: TGTGCCAGCAGATTAGCGGGGGGCCCCACAGATACGCAGTATTTT; CDR3: CASRLAGGPTDTQYF
size: -; V: TRBV4-3; D: -; J: TRBJ2-7; DNA: TGCGCCAGCAGCCAAGATAACATCGACGAGCAGTACTTC; CDR3: CASSQDNIDEQYF
size: -; V: TRBV5-6; D: -; J: TRBJ2-1; DNA: TGTGCCAGCAGCTTGAAGGTAGGGGAGCCACGGATAATGGAGCAGTTCTTC; CDR3: CASSLKVGEPRIMEQFF
size: -; V: TRBV20-1; D: -; J: TRBJ2-5; DNA: TGCAGTGCTCAACGTCCGGGCTTCCAAGAGACCCAGTACTTC; CDR3: CSAQRPGFQETQYF
size: -; V: TRBV28; D: TRBD2; J: TRBJ2-5; DNA: TGTGCCAGCAGCCGGGGGGGCGGGGAAGAGACCCAGTACTTC; CDR3: CASSRGGGEETQYF
size: -; V: TRBV6-6; D: -; J: TRBJ1-5; DNA: TGTGCCAGCAGTGCCAGCCAGGGGCGCAATCAGCCCCAGCATTTT; CDR3: CASSASQGRNQPQHF
size: -; V: TRBV12-3/TRBV12-4; D: -; J: TRBJ1-4; DNA: TGTGCCAGCAGTTTTAGCCGTCCTAATGAAAAACTGTTTTTT; CDR3: CASSFSRPNEKLFF
size: -; V: TRBV9; D: TRBD2; J: TRBJ2-3; DNA: TGTGCCAGCAGCGTTTTAAGGGCTAGCGGGGGCACAGATACGCAGTATTTT; CDR3: CASSVLRASGGTDTQYF
size: -; V: TRBV7-9; D: TRBD1; J: TRBJ2-7; DNA: TGTGCCAGCAGCTGGGCCGGGACAGGGGTTAGCGAGCAGTACTTC; CDR3: CASSWAGTGVSEQYF
size: -; V: TRBV18; D: -; J: TRBJ2-5; DNA: TGTGCCAGCTCACCGGTGGAAGTTCAAGAGACCCAGTACTTC; CDR3: CASSPVEVQETQYF
size: -; V: TRBV5-1; D: TRBD1; J: TRBJ1-5; DNA: TGCGCCAGCAGCCTGGGCGACAGGGGGGTTGAGCCCCAGCATTTT; CDR3: CASSLGDRGVEPQHF
size: -; V: TRBV11-3; D: TRBD2; J: TRBJ2-5; DNA: TGTGCCAGCAGCTACGGGGGGATCAGCGAGACCCAGTACTTC; CDR3: CASSYGGISETQYF
size: -; V: TRBV4-2; D: TRBD2; J: TRBJ2-2; DNA: TGTGCCAGCAGCCAAGAAGCTAGCGGGGGATGGACCGGGGAGCTGTTTTTT; CDR3: CASSQEASGGWTGELFF
size: -; V: TRBV7-9; D: -; J: TRBJ1-5; DNA: TGTGCCAGCAGCCCGGGGGGGGGCGGTCAGCCCCAGCATTTT; CDR3: CASSPGGGGQPQHF
size: -; V: TRBV6-6; D: -; J: TRBJ2-7; DNA: TGTGCCAGCAGTTACACGGACGAAAGCTCCTACGAGCAGTACTTC; CDR3: CASSYTDESSYEQYF
size: -; V: TRBV20-1; D: -; J: TRBJ2-7; DNA: TGCAGTGCTCCAAACCCGGGGATCTCCTACGAGCAGTACTTC; CDR3: CSAPNPGISYEQYF
size: -; V: TRBV14; D: -; J: TRBJ2-1; DNA: TGTGCCAGCAGCCAAGCCGGAGGGGACCTAAACTACAATGAGCAGTTCTTC; CDR3: CASSQAGGDLNYNEQFF
size: once; V: TRBV4-2; D: TRBD1; J: TRBJ2-3; DNA: TGTGCCAGCAGCTGGGACAGGGGAACAGATACGCAGTATTTT; CDR3: CASSWDRGTDTQYF
size: -; V: TRBV4-3; D: -; J: TRBJ1-2; DNA: TGCGCCAGCAGCCAAGAATTGGCAGAATCAGCGTATGGCTACACCTTC; CDR3: CASSQELAESAYGYTF
size: -; V: TRBV3-1; D: -; J: TRBJ1-1; DNA: TGTGCCAGCAGCTTTAGGAGGGGGAACACTGAAGCTTTCTTT; CDR3: CASSFRRGNTEAFF
size: -; V: TRBV10-3; D: -; J: TRBJ1-6; DNA: TGTGCCATCAGGAAGGACACCGATAGTTCACCCCTCCACTTT; CDR3: CAIRKDTDSSPLHF
size: -; V: TRBV30; D: -; J: TRBJ1-2; DNA: TGTGCCTGGAGTGTCGGACTTTATGGCTACACCTTC; CDR3: CAWSVGLYGYTF
size: -; V: TRBV7-2; D: -; J: TRBJ2-5; DNA: TGTGCCAGCAGCTTAGTAGGGGTGACCCAGTACTTC; CDR3: CASSLVGVTQYF
size: -; V: TRBV4-3; D: -; J: TRBJ1-2; DNA: TGCGCCAGCAGCCAAGACGTTCGCAGATCCTATGGCTACACCTTC; CDR3: CASSQDVRRSYGYTF
size: few; V: TRBV12-3/TRBV12-4; D: -; J: TRBJ2-6; DNA: TGTGCCAGCAGTTTGCTTGGGGCCAACGTCCTGACTTTC; CDR3: CASSLLGANVLTF
size: -; V: TRBV20-1; D: -; J: TRBJ2-7; DNA: TGCAGTGCTAGGGGGGGCCCTGGCGCCGAGCAGTACTTC; CDR3: CSARGGPGAEQYF
size: -; V: TRBV20-1; D: TRBD2; J: TRBJ2-7; DNA: TGCAGTGCTAGGCTACTAGCGCTGAGCTCCTACGAGCAGTACTTC; CDR3: CSARLLALSSYEQYF
size: -; V: TRBV10-3; D: -; J: TRBJ1-5; DNA: TGTGCCATCAGTGAGTCTGGGGTTAGCAATCAGCCCCAGCATTTT; CDR3: CAISESGVSNQPQHF
size: -; V: TRBV7-2; D: -; J: TRBJ2-1; DNA: TGTGCCAGCAGCCCGGGGGGCCTCCGATCCTACAATGAGCAGTTCTTC; CDR3: CASSPGGLRSYNEQFF
size: -; V: TRBV18; D: -; J: TRBJ1-5; DNA: TGTGCCAGCTCAGTGGCTCAGGGCGGCAATCAGCCCCAGCATTTT; CDR3: CASSVAQGGNQPQHF
size: few; V: TRBV28; D: TRBD2; J: TRBJ2-5; DNA: TGTGCCAGCTCATTAGCGGGGGGGCCACAAGAGACCCAGTACTTC; CDR3: CASSLAGGPQETQYF
size: once; V: TRBV5-1; D: TRBD2; J: TRBJ2-3; DNA: TGCGCCAGCAGCTTGGGCCAGCGGGGGGTTGATACGCAGTATTTT; CDR3: CASSLGQRGVDTQYF
size: few; V: TRBV4-1; D: -; J: TRBJ1-1; DNA: TGCGCCAGCAGCCAAGATTCCGGGCCAAGGGTGGCTTTCTTT; CDR3: CASSQDSGPRVAFF
size: -; V: TRBV5-6; D: -; J: TRBJ1-1; DNA: TGTGCCAGCAGCTTGGCCATCGGAGTAGACACTGAAGCTTTCTTT; CDR3: CASSLAIGVDTEAFF
size: -; V: TRBV12-3/TRBV12-4; D: TRBD2; J: TRBJ2-5; DNA: TGTGCCAGCACCCTGGGGACTAGCGGGCAGACCCAGTACTTC; CDR3: CASTLGTSGQTQYF
size: -; V: TRBV6-2/TRBV6-3; D: -; J: TRBJ1-1; DNA: TGTGCCAGCAGTTACTCGGGGAAACAGGCGAACACTGAAGCTTTCTTT; CDR3: CASSYSGKQANTEAFF
size: -; V: TRBV20-1; D: TRBD2; J: TRBJ2-7; DNA: TGCAGTGCTAGGGTCGAGCGGGGGGACTCCTACGAGCAGTACTTC; CDR3: CSARVERGDSYEQYF
size: -; V: TRBV29-1; D: -; J: TRBJ1-6; DNA: TGCAGCGTAGAAACAGCCACGGGACGGAGAATAAATTCACCCCTCCACTTT; CDR3: CSVETATGRRINSPLHF
size: -; V: TRBV7-2; D: -; J: TRBJ1-4; DNA: TGTGCCAGCAGCTTAGTCGGGGGCGCGGAAAAACTGTTTTTT; CDR3: CASSLVGGAEKLFF
size: -; V: TRBV3-1; D: TRBD2; J: TRBJ2-2; DNA: TGTGCCAGCAGCCAAGGACTAGCGGGGGCCACGAACACCGGGGAGCTGTTTTTT; CDR3: CASSQGLAGATNTGELFF
size: once; V: TRBV30; D: -; J: TRBJ1-4; DNA: -; CDR3: CAWGTGTGPGRMFF
size: few; V: TRBV5-1; D: -; J: TRBJ1-1; DNA: TGCGCCAGCAGCTTGGCGTCAGCTGAGAACACTGAAGCTTTCTTT; CDR3: CASSLASAENTEAFF